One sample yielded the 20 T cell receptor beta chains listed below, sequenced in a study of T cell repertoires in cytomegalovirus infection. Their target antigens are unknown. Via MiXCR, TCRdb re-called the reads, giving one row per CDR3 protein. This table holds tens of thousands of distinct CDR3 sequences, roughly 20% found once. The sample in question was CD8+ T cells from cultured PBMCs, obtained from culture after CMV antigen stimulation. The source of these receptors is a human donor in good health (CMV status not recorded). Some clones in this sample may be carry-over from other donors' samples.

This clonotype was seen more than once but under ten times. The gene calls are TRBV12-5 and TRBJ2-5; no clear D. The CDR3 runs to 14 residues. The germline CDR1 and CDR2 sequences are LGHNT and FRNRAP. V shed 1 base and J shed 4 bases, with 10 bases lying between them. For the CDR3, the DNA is TGTGCTAGTGGTTTGGGACCACTCCCAGAGACCCAGTACTTC. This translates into CASGLGPLPETQYF. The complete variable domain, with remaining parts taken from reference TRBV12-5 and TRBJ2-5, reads DARVTQTPRHKVTEMGQEVTMRCQPILGHNTVFWYRQTMMQGLELLAYFRNRAPLDDSGMPKDRFSAEMPDATLATLKIQPSEPRDSAVYFCASGLGPLPETQYFGPGTRLLVL.

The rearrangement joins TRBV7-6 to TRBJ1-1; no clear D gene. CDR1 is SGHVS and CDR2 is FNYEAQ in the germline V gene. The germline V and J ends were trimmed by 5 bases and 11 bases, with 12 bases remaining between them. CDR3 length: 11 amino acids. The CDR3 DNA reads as TGTGCCAGCAGCGAACACCGAATGGCTTTCTTT. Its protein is CASSEHRMAFF.

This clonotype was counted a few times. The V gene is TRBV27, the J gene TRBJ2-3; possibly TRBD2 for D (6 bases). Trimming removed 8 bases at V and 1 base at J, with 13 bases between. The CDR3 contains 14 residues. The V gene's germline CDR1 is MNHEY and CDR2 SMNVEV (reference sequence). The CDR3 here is CASSLWGGTDTQYF. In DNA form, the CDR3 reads TGTGCCAGCTCCCTCTGGGGGGGCACAGATACGCAGTATTTT.

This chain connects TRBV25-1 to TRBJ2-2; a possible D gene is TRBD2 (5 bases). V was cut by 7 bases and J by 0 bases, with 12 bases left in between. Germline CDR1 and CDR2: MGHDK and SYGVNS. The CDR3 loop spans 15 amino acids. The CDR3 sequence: CASKPRTPNTGELFF. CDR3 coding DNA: TGTGCCAGCAAACCACGGACTCCGAACACCGGGGAGCTGTTTTTT.

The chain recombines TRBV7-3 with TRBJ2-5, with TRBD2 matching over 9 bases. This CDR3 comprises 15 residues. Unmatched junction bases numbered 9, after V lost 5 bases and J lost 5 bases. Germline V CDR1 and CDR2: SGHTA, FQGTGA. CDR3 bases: TGTGCCAGCAGCCCTGGCGGGGGGGCCTCTGAGACCCAGTACTTC. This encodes CASSPGGGASETQYF.

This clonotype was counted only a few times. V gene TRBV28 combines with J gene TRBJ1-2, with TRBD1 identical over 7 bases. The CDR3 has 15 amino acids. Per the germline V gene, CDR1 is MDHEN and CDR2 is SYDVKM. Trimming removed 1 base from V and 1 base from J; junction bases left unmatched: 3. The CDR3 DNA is TGTGCCAGCAGTTTATCAGGGGGAGGTAACTATGGCTACACCTTC. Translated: CASSLSGGGNYGYTF.

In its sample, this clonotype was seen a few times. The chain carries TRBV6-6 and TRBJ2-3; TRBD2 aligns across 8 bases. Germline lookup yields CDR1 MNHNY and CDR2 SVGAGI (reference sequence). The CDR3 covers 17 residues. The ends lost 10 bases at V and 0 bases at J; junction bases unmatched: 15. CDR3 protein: CATLPREGGLSTDTQYF. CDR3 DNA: TGTGCCACCCTACCACGGGAGGGGGGGCTTAGCACAGATACGCAGTATTTT.

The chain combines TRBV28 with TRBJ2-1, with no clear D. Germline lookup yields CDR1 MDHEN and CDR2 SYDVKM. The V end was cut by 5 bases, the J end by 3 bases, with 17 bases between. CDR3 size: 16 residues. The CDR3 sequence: CASSPNLSTYYNEQFF. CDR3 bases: TGTGCCAGCAGTCCAAACTTGTCGACCTACTACAATGAGCAGTTCTTC.

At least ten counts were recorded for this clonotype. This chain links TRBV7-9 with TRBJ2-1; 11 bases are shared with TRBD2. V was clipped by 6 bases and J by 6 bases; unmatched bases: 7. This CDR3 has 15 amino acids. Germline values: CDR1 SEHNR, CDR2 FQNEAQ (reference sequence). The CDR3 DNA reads TGTGCCAGCAGGTCGGGACTAGCGGCCCTCAATGAGCAGTTCTTC. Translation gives CASRSGLAALNEQFF.

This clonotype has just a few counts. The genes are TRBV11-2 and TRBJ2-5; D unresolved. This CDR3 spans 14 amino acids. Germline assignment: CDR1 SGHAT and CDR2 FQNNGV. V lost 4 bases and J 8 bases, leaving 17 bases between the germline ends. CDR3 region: CASSSSSVTATQYF. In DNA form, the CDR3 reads TGTGCCAGCAGCTCGTCCTCCGTGACGGCAACCCAGTACTTC.

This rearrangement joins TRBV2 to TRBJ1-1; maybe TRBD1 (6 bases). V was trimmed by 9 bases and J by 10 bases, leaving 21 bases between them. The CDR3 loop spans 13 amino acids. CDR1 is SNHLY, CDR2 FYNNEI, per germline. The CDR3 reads CASREGSQGRAFF. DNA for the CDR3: TGTGCCAGTCGAGAAGGTTCACAGGGCAGAGCTTTCTTT.

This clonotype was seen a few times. The CDR3 sequence: CASSQGRSSGNTIYF. The DNA of the CDR3 is TGTGCCAGCAGCCAAGGACGGAGCTCTGGAAACACCATATATTTT. The rearrangement links TRBV7-2 to TRBJ1-3; D is uncertain. The germline V gene has CDR1 SGHTA and CDR2 FQGNSA. Between the trimmed V and J ends, which lost 5 bases and 0 bases, there was a span of 11 bases. The CDR3 sequence is 15 residues long. The full variable domain, with the rest looked up from reference TRBV7-2 and TRBJ1-3, is GAGVSQSPSNKVTEKGKDVELRCDPISGHTALYWYRQSLGQGLEFLIYFQGNSAPDKSGLPSDRFSAERTGGSVSTLTIQRTQQEDSAVYLCASSQGRSSGNTIYFGEGSWLTVV.

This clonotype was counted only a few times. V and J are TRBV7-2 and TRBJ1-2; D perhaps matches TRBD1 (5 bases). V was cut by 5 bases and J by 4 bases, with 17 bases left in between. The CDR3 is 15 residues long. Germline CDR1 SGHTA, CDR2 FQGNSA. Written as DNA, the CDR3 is TGTGCCAGCAGCAATGTCGGGGGAAGAGGCTATGGCTACACCTTC. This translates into CASSNVGGRGYGYTF. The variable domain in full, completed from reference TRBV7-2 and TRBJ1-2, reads GAGVSQSPSNKVTEKGKDVELRCDPISGHTALYWYRQSLGQGLEFLIYFQGNSAPDKSGLPSDRFSAERTGGSVSTLTIQRTQQEDSAVYLCASSNVGGRGYGYTFGSGTRLTVV.

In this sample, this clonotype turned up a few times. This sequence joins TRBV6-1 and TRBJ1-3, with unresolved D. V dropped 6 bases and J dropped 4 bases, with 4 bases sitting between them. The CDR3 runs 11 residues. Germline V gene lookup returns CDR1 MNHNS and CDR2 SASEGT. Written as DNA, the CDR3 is TGTGCCAGCAGGGAGGGAAACACCATATATTTT. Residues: CASREGNTIYF.

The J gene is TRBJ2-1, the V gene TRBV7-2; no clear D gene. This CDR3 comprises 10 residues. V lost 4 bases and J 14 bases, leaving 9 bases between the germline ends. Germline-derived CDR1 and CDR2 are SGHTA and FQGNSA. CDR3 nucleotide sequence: TGTGCCAGCAGCTCTCGACCTGAGTTCTTC. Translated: CASSSRPEFF.

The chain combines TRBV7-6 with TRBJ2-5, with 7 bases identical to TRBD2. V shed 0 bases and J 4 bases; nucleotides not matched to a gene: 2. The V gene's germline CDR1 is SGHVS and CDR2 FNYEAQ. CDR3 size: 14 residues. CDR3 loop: CASSLAGGPETQYF. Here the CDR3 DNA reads TGTGCCAGCAGCTTAGCGGGAGGGCCAGAGACCCAGTACTTC.

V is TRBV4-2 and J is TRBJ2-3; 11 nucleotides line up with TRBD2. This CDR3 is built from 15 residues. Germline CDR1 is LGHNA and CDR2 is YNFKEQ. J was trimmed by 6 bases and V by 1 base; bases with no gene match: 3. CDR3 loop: CASSQVAGGPDTQYF. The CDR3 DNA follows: TGTGCCAGCAGCCAAGTAGCGGGAGGGCCGGATACGCAGTATTTT.

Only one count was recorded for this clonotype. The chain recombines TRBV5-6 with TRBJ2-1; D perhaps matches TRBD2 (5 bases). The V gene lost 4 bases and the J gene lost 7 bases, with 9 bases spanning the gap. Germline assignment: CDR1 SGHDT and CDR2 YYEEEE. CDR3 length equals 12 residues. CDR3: CASSRGLNEQFF. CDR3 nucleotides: TGTGCCAGCAGCCGCGGGTTGAATGAGCAGTTCTTC.

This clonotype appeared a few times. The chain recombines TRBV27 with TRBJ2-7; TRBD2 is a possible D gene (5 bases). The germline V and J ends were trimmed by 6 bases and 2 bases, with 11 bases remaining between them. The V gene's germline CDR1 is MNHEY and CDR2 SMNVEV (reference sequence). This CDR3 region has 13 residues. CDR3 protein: CASRDLGTYEQYF. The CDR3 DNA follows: TGTGCCAGCAGGGACCTCGGGACCTACGAGCAGTACTTC.

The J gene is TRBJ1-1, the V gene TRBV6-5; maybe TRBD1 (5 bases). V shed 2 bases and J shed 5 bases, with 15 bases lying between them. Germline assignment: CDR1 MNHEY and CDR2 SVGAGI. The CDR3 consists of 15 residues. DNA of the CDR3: TGTGCCAGCAGTTACCAGAGGGGAGGAGAGACTGAAGCTTTCTTT. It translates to CASSYQRGGETEAFF.